This entry lists 2 T cell receptor beta chains sequenced from one sample in a study of control samples from healthy donors and cancer patients. The data were produced by immunoSEQ multiplex PCR, yet TCRdb's version contains in-frame clones alone and is incomplete. In the table there are roughly 50,000 clones, 95% to 96% of which are singletons. Input material: blood. These receptors were taken from a woman between 25 and 40 years old in good health.

J is TRBJ1-3 and V is TRBV7-2, with a tentative D call TRBD1 (6 bases). Germline lookup yields CDR1 SGHTA and CDR2 FQGNSA. V lost 2 bases to trimming and J lost 4 bases, with 9 bases between them. The CDR3 runs to 14 residues. CDR3 in DNA: TGTGCCAGCAGCTTAAGTGGACAGGGAAACACCATATATTTT. It yields the protein CASSLSGQGNTIYF.

V usage is TRBV14 and J usage is TRBJ1-2; D is unclear. Germline V lookup: CDR1 SGHDN, CDR2 FVKESK. Deletions cut 1 base from V and 6 bases from J, with 15 bases between. The length of the CDR3 is 15 residues. In nucleotides, the CDR3 is TGTGCCAGCAGCCAAGGGTGGATGTGGACGGATGGCTACACCTTC. The encoded protein is CASSQGWMWTDGYTF.